One sample yielded the 2 T cell receptor beta chains listed below, sequenced in a study of CD8+CD57+ T cells in acquired aplastic anemia. Genomic DNA served as template for TCR beta VDJ and CDR3 profiling. TCRdb fed the reads into MiXCR, producing one record per CDR3 protein. The sample has 150,000 to 200,000 distinct CDR3 sequences; 40% to 50% are singletons. Sequencing used sorted CD4+, CD8+, or CD8+CD57+ T cells (not recorded which) from PBMCs. All receptors come from a human donor in good health.

This clonotype was seen ten or more times. The chain employs TRBV5-1 and TRBJ1-2; 8 nucleotides agree with TRBD1. CDR3 size: 17 residues. Losses at the gene ends were 9 bases for V and 4 bases for J; bases not matched to a gene: 20. Germline CDR1 and CDR2: SGHRS and YFSETQ. The CDR3 region has the DNA TGCGCCACCGCCCCCCGCCCAGACAGGGGTCGACGCTATGGCTACACCTTC. Translating it yields CATAPRPDRGRRYGYTF.

The chain couples TRBV29-1 to TRBJ2-3; the match to TRBD2 covers 7 bases. V gave up 7 bases and J gave up 1 base; unmatched junction bases: 8. Germline V gives CDR1 SQVTM, CDR2 ANQGSEA. This CDR3 comprises 14 residues. The CDR3 nucleotides are TGCAGCGCGGGGAGGGGATTGGGCACAGATACGCAGTATTTT. Translated, it gives CSAGRGLGTDTQYF.